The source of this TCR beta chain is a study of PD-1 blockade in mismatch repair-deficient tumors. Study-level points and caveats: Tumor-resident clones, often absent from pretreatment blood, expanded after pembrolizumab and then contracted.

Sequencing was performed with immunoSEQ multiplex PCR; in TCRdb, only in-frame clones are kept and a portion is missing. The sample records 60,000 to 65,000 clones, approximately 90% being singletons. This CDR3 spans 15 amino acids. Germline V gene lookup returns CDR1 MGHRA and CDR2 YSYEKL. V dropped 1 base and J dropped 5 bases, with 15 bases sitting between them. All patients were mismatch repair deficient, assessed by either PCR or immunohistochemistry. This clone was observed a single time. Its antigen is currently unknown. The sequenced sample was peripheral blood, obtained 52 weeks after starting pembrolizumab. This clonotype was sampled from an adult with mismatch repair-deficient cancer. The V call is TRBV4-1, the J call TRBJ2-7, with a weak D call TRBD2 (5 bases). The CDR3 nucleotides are TGCGCCAGCAGCCAAGTTACGAGGGCGCACAACGAGCAGTACTTC. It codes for CASSQVTRAHNEQYF.